Following are 29 T cell receptor beta chains from one sample sequenced in a study of long-term antiretroviral therapy in people with HIV (dated by TCRdb to between 2020 and 2023). The immunoSEQ hsTCRB v3.0 assay was used at survey level resolution to sequence the TRB variable region. TCRdb carries this immuneACCESS record with in-frame sequences only. Its versions omit some clonotypes, under half of them owing to an unresolved V gene in the studies checked, with the rest unexplained. The table for this sample lists about 40,000 clones; 70% to 90% of them were counted only once. The ten largest make up about 4% of the sample. The sequences come from unsorted PBMCs, collected 1.2 years after starting antiretroviral therapy. These receptors were taken from a woman between 45 and 60 years old with HIV.

This clone has just a few counts. The V gene is TRBV14, the J gene TRBJ1-6; D may be TRBD1 (5 bases). CDR1 and CDR2 (germline): SGHDN, FVKESK. With 2 bases removed from V and 5 bases from J, the gap between germline ends came to 13 bases. The CDR3 contains 16 residues. The CDR3 loop reads CASSQFGHPDNSPLHF. Here the CDR3 DNA reads TGTGCCAGCAGCCAATTTGGACACCCAGATAATTCACCCCTCCACTTT.

V gene TRBV6-1 combines with J gene TRBJ1-1; a possible D gene is TRBD1 (5 bases). V shed 7 bases and J shed 4 bases, with 16 bases lying between them. CDR3 length equals 14 residues. Germline values: CDR1 MNHNS, CDR2 SASEGT. The DNA for the CDR3 is TGTGCCAGCACCATGGCAGGGCGTAGCACTGAAGCTTTCTTT. This translates into CASTMAGRSTEAFF.

This chain connects TRBV30 to TRBJ2-7; the match to TRBD1 covers 7 bases. CDR3 size: 13 residues. Germline trimming cut 0 bases from V and 2 bases from J; bases unmatched to any gene: 1. The germline gives CDR1 GTSNPN, CDR2 SVGIG (reference sequence). In DNA form, the CDR3 reads TGTGCCTGGAGTGTAGGGACAGCCTACGAGCAGTACTTC. Protein: CAWSVGTAYEQYF.

The genes are TRBV13 and TRBJ1-6; D is perhaps TRBD1 (5 bases). The germline V and J ends were trimmed by 8 bases and 9 bases, with 17 bases remaining between them. The CDR3 contains 14 residues. Germline CDR1 PRHDT, CDR2 FYEKMQ (reference sequence). The CDR3 DNA reads TGTGCCAGCGGATCCGGGACGGGGGGTTCACCCCTCCACTTT. It yields the protein CASGSGTGGSPLHF.

The chain joins TRBV6-5 to TRBJ1-5; TRBD1 agrees at 8 bases. Germline CDR1 is MNHEY and CDR2 is SVGAGI. The CDR3 spans 14 residues. The J segment lost 1 base and the V segment lost 6 bases, leaving 2 bases of the junction unmatched. Here the CDR3 DNA reads TGTGCCAGCAGACAGGGGGGAAGCAATCAGCCCCAGCATTTT. It is translated as CASRQGGSNQPQHF.

V and J are TRBV29-1 and TRBJ2-3; D tentatively fits TRBD1 or TRBD2 (5 bases each). The CDR3 runs 14 residues. V lost 0 bases, J lost 1 base, and 8 bases lay in between. The germline V gene has CDR1 SQVTM and CDR2 ANQGSEA. The CDR3: CSVEEGVGTDTQYF. In DNA form, the CDR3 reads TGCAGCGTTGAAGAGGGGGTCGGCACAGATACGCAGTATTTT.

The genes are TRBV9 and TRBJ2-5; the D gene is possibly TRBD2 (7 bases). V was pared by 0 bases and J by 4 bases, with 19 bases between. Germline assignment: CDR1 SGDLS and CDR2 YYNGEE. The CDR3 runs 17 residues. The CDR3 DNA sequence: TGTGCCAGCAGCGTAGGAGTCGGGGGGCGCCTGGGAGAGACCCAGTACTTC. Protein: CASSVGVGGRLGETQYF.

The genes are TRBV5-6 and TRBJ2-6; D gene uncertain. Looked up from germline, CDR1 is SGHDT and CDR2 is YYEEEE. CDR3 length: 19 amino acids. Trimming cost V 3 bases and J 0 bases, with 19 bases left between them. The CDR3 DNA is TGTGCCAGCAGCTCCTCCTGGCAGGTTAGGAGCTCTGGGGCCAACGTCCTGACTTTC. Its protein product is CASSSSWQVRSSGANVLTF.

The chain joins TRBV11-2 to TRBJ1-2, with 7 bases fitting TRBD1. The CDR3 runs to 15 residues. CDR1 is SGHAT and CDR2 is FQNNGV in the germline V gene. The trim removed 3 bases at V and 7 bases at J, leaving 11 bases unmatched. CDR3 bases: TGTGCCAGCAGCTTCGGGGCAGGGGGAAGTATTGGCTACACCTTC. Its translation: CASSFGAGGSIGYTF.

V and J are TRBV11-3 and TRBJ1-1; 7 bases fit TRBD1. This CDR3 spans 15 amino acids. Unmatched junction bases numbered 8, after V lost 4 bases and J lost 3 bases. Per the germline V gene, CDR1 is SGHNT and CDR2 is YENEEA. This CDR3 reads CASSSSRDSYTEAFF. The CDR3 DNA reads as TGTGCCAGCAGCTCGTCCCGGGACAGTTACACTGAAGCTTTCTTT. Full variable domain (missing parts from reference TRBV11-3 and TRBJ1-1): EAGVVQSPRYKIIEKKQPVAFWCNPISGHNTLYWYLQNLGQGPELLIRYENEEAVDDSQLPKDRFSAERLKGVDSTLKIQPAELGDSAVYLCASSSSRDSYTEAFFGQGTRLTVV.

In the case of this clone: In the same sample, other DNA sequences code for this CDR3. The chain couples TRBV19 to TRBJ2-7; possible D gene TRBD1, 6 bases. Trimming removed 5 bases from V and 3 bases from J, with 14 bases in between. CDR1 is LNHDA and CDR2 is SQIVND in the germline V gene (reference sequence). The CDR3 is 14 residues long. The CDR3 region has the DNA TGTGCCAGTAGTCCAAGGACAGATCTCTACGAGCAGTACTTC. Its protein is CASSPRTDLYEQYF.

The chain couples TRBV21-1 to TRBJ2-2; TRBD2 is the table's D call, not checked against the DNA. TRBV21-1 is labeled a pseudogene. CDR3 size: 16 residues. The CDR3 bases are TGTGCCAGCAGCAAATTGGGGGGTTCGGACACCGGGGAGCTGTTTTTT. It is translated as CASSKLGGSDTGELFF.

The chain recombines TRBV6-6 with TRBJ2-7; D gene uncertain. The CDR3 spans 15 residues. CDR1 and CDR2 from the germline V gene are MNHNY and SVGAGI (reference sequence). V dropped 0 bases and J dropped 7 bases, with 16 bases sitting between them. The CDR3: CASSYSVGKLGEQYF. The CDR3 DNA follows: TGTGCCAGCAGTTACTCGGTGGGGAAGCTCGGTGAGCAGTACTTC.

The V and J genes are TRBV29-1 and TRBJ2-5; D gene ambiguous. The CDR3 runs to 12 residues. The germline V and J ends were trimmed by 3 bases and 1 base, with 6 bases remaining between them. Germline CDR1 SQVTM, CDR2 ANQGSEA. CDR3 amino acids: CSVEHFQETQYF. Here the CDR3 DNA reads TGCAGCGTTGAGCACTTCCAAGAGACCCAGTACTTC.

The chain employs TRBV7-2 and TRBJ2-3; a weak D match, TRBD2 (8 bases). CDR1 SGHTA and CDR2 FQGNSA come from the germline V gene. The V end lost 5 bases, the J end lost 2 bases, and 26 bases lay between the germline ends. CDR3 length: 19 amino acids. The CDR3, as DNA: TGTGCCAGCAGCATCAGGAGGGGGCGGGGGGAGGCCCACACAGATACGCAGTATTTT. Protein product: CASSIRRGRGEAHTDTQYF.

The V gene is TRBV5-8, the J gene TRBJ1-3; no definite D call. CDR3 length equals 14 residues. Trimming removed 4 bases from V and 0 bases from J, with 8 bases in between. Germline V CDR1 and CDR2: SGHTS, YDEGEE. The CDR3 DNA is TGTGCCAGCAGCCCGGTCCTCTCTGGAAACACCATATATTTT. Translated, it gives CASSPVLSGNTIYF.

The sample holds one count of this clone. The chain uses TRBV7-3 and TRBJ2-1; 7 bases agree with TRBD2. Germline CDR1 reads SGHTA; CDR2 reads FQGTGA. The CDR3 loop spans 15 amino acids. V shed 4 bases and J 0 bases; nucleotides not matched to a gene: 3. In DNA form, the CDR3 reads TGTGCCAGCAGCTCCGGGGGGAGCTCCTACAATGAGCAGTTCTTC. Translated, it gives CASSSGGSSYNEQFF. The variable domain in full, completed from reference TRBV7-3 and TRBJ2-1, reads GAGVSQTPSNKVTEKGKYVELRCDPISGHTALYWYRQSLGQGPEFLIYFQGTGAADDSGLPNDRFFAVRPEGSVSTLKIQRTERGDSAVYLCASSSGGSSYNEQFFGPGTRLTVL.

This chain uses TRBV5-5 with TRBJ2-5; 8 bases map to TRBD2. Germline V gene sequence: CDR1 SGHKS, CDR2 YYEKEE (reference sequence). Trimming took 0 bases from V and 4 from J; bases not matched to a gene: 5. This CDR3 region has 15 residues. This CDR3 reads CASSLDGGARETQYF. For the CDR3, the DNA is TGTGCCAGCAGCTTGGACGGGGGGGCCAGAGAGACCCAGTACTTC.

The chain links TRBV5-1 to TRBJ2-7; 15 nucleotides agree with TRBD2. The germline V gene encodes CDR1 SGHRS and CDR2 YFSETQ. The CDR3 has 15 amino acids. After removal of 1 base from V and 7 bases from J, the junction contained 3 bases not matched to a gene. CDR3 sequence: CASSLTGLAGGEQYF. CDR3 nucleotides: TGCGCCAGCAGCTTGACAGGACTAGCGGGGGGGGAGCAGTACTTC. Drawing the rest from reference TRBV5-1 and TRBJ2-7, the complete variable domain is KAGVTQTPRYLIKTRGQQVTLSCSPISGHRSVSWYQQTPGQGLQFLFEYFSETQRNKGNFPGRFSGRQFSNSRSEMNVSTLELGDSALYLCASSLTGLAGGEQYFGPGTRLTVT.

In this sample, this clone turned up a few times. The rearrangement uses TRBV7-3 and TRBJ2-1, with 10 positions matching TRBD2. Trimming removed 3 bases from V and 3 bases from J; junction bases left unmatched: 5. CDR1 is SGHTA, CDR2 FQGTGA, per germline. The CDR3 has 16 residues. This CDR3 is CASSFYGTSVYNEQFF. Here the CDR3 DNA reads TGTGCCAGCAGCTTCTACGGGACTAGCGTCTACAATGAGCAGTTCTTC.

CDR3 sequence reads: CASSLDRFNQPQHF. The CDR3 DNA reads as TGTGCCAGCAGCTTGGACAGGTTCAATCAGCCCCAGCATTTT. J is TRBJ1-5 and V is TRBV7-8; 7 nucleotides align to TRBD1. The V gene end was trimmed by 3 bases and the J gene end by 3 bases; junction bases not matched to a gene: 2. Germline V gives CDR1 SGHVS, CDR2 FQNEAQ. The CDR3 sequence is 14 residues long.

The chain employs TRBV10-1 and TRBJ2-5; 13 bases agree with TRBD2. Germline values: CDR1 WNHNN, CDR2 SYGVQD (reference sequence). The CDR3 extends over 17 amino acids. V lost 0 bases, J lost 1 base, and 2 bases stayed unmatched. DNA for the CDR3: TGCGCCAGCAGTGAGTCTACTAGCGGGGGGGGCCAAGAGACCCAGTACTTC. Its translation: CASSESTSGGGQETQYF.

The chain links TRBV7-3 to TRBJ2-2; D uncertain. The CDR3 has 13 amino acids. V lost 3 bases to trimming and J lost 2 bases, with 4 bases between them. Germline CDR1 and CDR2: SGHTA and FQGTGA. The CDR3 protein is CASSFTNTGELFF. The CDR3 DNA reads as TGTGCCAGCAGCTTTACTAACACCGGGGAGCTGTTTTTT.

This chain connects TRBV27 to TRBJ1-3, with a possible D match to TRBD1 (5 bases). The germline V and J ends were trimmed by 1 base and 8 bases, with 21 bases remaining between them. CDR3 length: 17 residues. Germline CDR1 reads MNHEY; CDR2 reads SMNVEV (reference sequence). As DNA, the CDR3 is TGTGCCAGCAGTTTATATGGCGACAGAGTAATCCCGGACACCATATATTTT. This sequence encodes CASSLYGDRVIPDTIYF.

This chain uses TRBV6-1 with TRBJ1-4; D perhaps matches TRBD1 (5 bases). CDR1 MNHNS and CDR2 SASEGT come from the germline V gene. The CDR3 has 13 residues. V was pared by 8 bases and J by 4 bases, with 11 bases between. The CDR3 coding sequence is TGTGCCAGCGGGGCTATCCATAATGAAAAACTGTTTTTT. Encoded protein: CASGAIHNEKLFF.

The genes are TRBV10-2 and TRBJ2-1, with a possible D match to TRBD1 (5 bases). Germline CDR1 reads WSHSY; CDR2 reads SAAADI. V gave up 5 bases and J gave up 5 bases, with 7 bases separating them. This CDR3 spans 12 amino acids. The CDR3 DNA follows: TGCGCCAGCAGTCCGACAGACAATGAGCAGTTCTTC. Amino acid sequence: CASSPTDNEQFF.

The chain links TRBV5-1 to TRBJ2-5, with 15 bases that match TRBD2. This CDR3 contains 16 residues. CDR1 and CDR2 (germline): SGHRS, YFSETQ. V was clipped by 4 bases and J by 3 bases; unmatched bases: 4. The CDR3 DNA reads as TGCGCCAGCAGCACGGGACTAGCGGGGGGAAAAGAGACCCAGTACTTC. This sequence encodes CASSTGLAGGKETQYF.

This chain connects TRBV2 to TRBJ2-7; D call uncertain. The V end was cut by 4 bases, the J end by 5 bases, with 9 bases between. Germline V gives CDR1 SNHLY, CDR2 FYNNEI. This CDR3 spans 12 amino acids. CDR3 residues: CASSVQAHEQYF. The CDR3 region has the DNA TGTGCCAGCAGTGTCCAGGCCCACGAGCAGTACTTC.

The chain has TRBV29-1 and TRBJ1-1; D possibly corresponds to TRBD1 (5 bases). The CDR3 consists of 13 residues. V lost 7 bases and J lost 9, with 21 bases in between. Germline values: CDR1 SQVTM, CDR2 ANQGSEA. The DNA of the CDR3 is TGCAGCGATTCCGGGACGGCGAACTCGCAAGCTTTCTTT. It yields the protein CSDSGTANSQAFF.